The 15 T cell receptor beta chains presented below share a single source sample, sequenced in a study of blood T cell repertoires in COVID-19. This table comes from immunoSEQ multiplex PCR, and its TCRdb copy is limited to in-frame clones, with some not included. The sample yields about 210,000 clones, around 85% seen once. Sequencing was done on a sample of PBMCs or T cells enriched from blood (not recorded which). These receptors all stem from a man aged 40-55 years who had recovered from COVID-19.

Here the CDR3 DNA reads TGTGCCTGGGTGATAATGTCTCCTGAGGGCACTGAAGCTTTCTTT. This sequence encodes CAWVIMSPEGTEAFF. This chain joins TRBV30 and TRBJ1-1; D is uncertain. The V gene lost 5 bases and the J gene lost 4 bases, with 20 bases spanning the gap. Germline lookup yields CDR1 GTSNPN and CDR2 SVGIG (reference sequence). The CDR3 is made up of 15 amino acids.

As concerns this clone: The identical CDR3 is also encoded by other nucleotide sequences in the sample. This chain connects TRBV27 to TRBJ2-1; 8 positions match TRBD2. The germline V gene has CDR1 MNHEY and CDR2 SMNVEV (reference sequence). J lost 3 bases, V lost 2 bases, and 0 bases had no gene match. This CDR3 region has 14 residues. The CDR3 here is CASSLTSGYNEQFF. DNA for the CDR3: TGTGCCAGCAGTTTAACTAGCGGCTACAATGAGCAGTTCTTC.

The chain is built from TRBV3-1 (or the pseudogene TRBV3-2) and TRBJ2-7; 10 nucleotides agree with TRBD1. The CDR3 is made up of 13 amino acids. Germline V gene data show CDR1 as LGHDT and CDR2 as YNNKEL (reference sequence). Trimming took 6 bases from V and 4 from J; bases not matched to a gene: 3. As DNA, the CDR3 is TGTGCCAGCAGGGACAGGGGGACGTACGAGCAGTACTTC. Translating it yields CASRDRGTYEQYF.

V and J are TRBV7-2 and TRBJ1-5; 12 bases line up with TRBD1. The CDR3 loop spans 15 amino acids. Germline V gives CDR1 SGHTA, CDR2 FQGNSA. V shed 5 bases, J shed 6 bases, and the junction held 5 bases outside the gene matches. The CDR3 DNA sequence: TGTGCCAGCAGCACCGGGACAGGGGGCTTTCAGCCCCAGCATTTT. It translates to CASSTGTGGFQPQHF.

The gene calls are TRBV5-8 and TRBJ1-5; tentatively, D is TRBD1 (5 bases). This CDR3 spans 12 amino acids. Trimming cost V 1 base and J 11 bases, with 10 bases left between them. Germline values: CDR1 SGHTS, CDR2 YDEGEE. CDR3: CASSLSRDSQHF. CDR3 nucleotides: TGTGCCAGCAGCTTGTCAAGGGACTCCCAGCATTTT.

The chain carries TRBV5-4 and TRBJ2-7, with a tentative D call TRBD2 (6 bases). This CDR3 comprises 15 residues. Germline lookup yields CDR1 SGHNT and CDR2 YYREEE (reference sequence). The V end was cut by 1 base, the J end by 7 bases, with 18 bases between. The CDR3 DNA sequence: TGTGCCAGCAGCTTGAAGGGTGGGAGGCAACGGGAGCAGTACTTC. This encodes CASSLKGGRQREQYF.

The chain has TRBV7-8 and TRBJ2-1; a possible D gene is TRBD2 (6 bases). Germline V lookup: CDR1 SGHVS, CDR2 FQNEAQ. There are 14 residues in the CDR3. Trimming took off 4 bases at V and 5 bases at J, with 12 bases between the two ends. Written as DNA, the CDR3 is TGTGCCAGCAGCTCGGGGCTAGCGAACAATGAGCAGTTCTTC. This sequence encodes CASSSGLANNEQFF.

The CDR3 spells CASSEFWTGYSYEQYF. As DNA, the CDR3 is TGTGCCAGCAGTGAATTTTGGACAGGGTACTCCTACGAGCAGTACTTC. This chain connects TRBV6-1 to TRBJ2-7; 8 bases map to TRBD1. Losses at the gene ends were 2 bases for V and 0 bases for J; bases not matched to a gene: 6. Germline V gene sequence: CDR1 MNHNS, CDR2 SASEGT. The CDR3 spans 16 residues.

This clone was seen more than once but under ten times. This chain joins TRBV18 and TRBJ2-1, with 7 bases matching TRBD1. CDR3 length: 15 residues. Germline loops: CDR1 KGHSH, CDR2 LQKENI. After removal of 2 bases from V and 7 bases from J, the junction contained 8 bases not matched to a gene. Here the CDR3 reads CASSPVDRVGNEQFF. The CDR3 nucleotides read TGTGCCAGCTCACCAGTTGACAGGGTCGGGAATGAGCAGTTCTTC.

The CDR3 DNA is TGCGCCAGCAGTGAAACATGGGCAGGGTTTGAGGACTATGGCTACACCTTC. Encoded protein: CASSETWAGFEDYGYTF. The chain employs TRBV10-2 and TRBJ1-2, with D maybe TRBD1 (5 bases). The CDR3 has 17 residues. V dropped 3 bases and J dropped 3 bases, with 20 bases sitting between them. Per the germline V gene, CDR1 is WSHSY and CDR2 is SAAADI.

The V and J genes are TRBV27 and TRBJ2-7; 11 bases map to TRBD2. Trimming took 4 bases from V and 7 from J; bases not matched to a gene: 6. Germline V gene sequence: CDR1 MNHEY, CDR2 SMNVEV (reference sequence). CDR3 size: 14 residues. The CDR3 DNA follows: TGTGCCAGCAGTTCCGGGACTAGCGGAGGGGAGCAGTACTTC. This gives the protein CASSSGTSGGEQYF.

V usage is TRBV6-2 or TRBV6-3 and J usage is TRBJ2-1; 16 positions agree with TRBD2. V lost 2 bases, J lost 5 bases, and 9 bases stayed unmatched. This CDR3 region has 19 residues. The germline V gene has CDR1 MNHEY and CDR2 SVGEGT. CDR3 residues: CASSYPVGTSGRVDNEQFF. The CDR3 DNA follows: TGTGCCAGCAGTTACCCGGTGGGGACTAGCGGGAGGGTAGACAATGAGCAGTTCTTC.

This clone was seen only once. This rearrangement joins TRBV5-6 to TRBJ1-2, with TRBD1 as a possible D gene (5 bases). V lost 0 bases and J lost 0, with 12 bases in between. This CDR3 has 16 amino acids. Germline CDR1 SGHDT, CDR2 YYEEEE. CDR3 amino acids: CASSLVDSTSNYGYTF. CDR3 coding DNA: TGTGCCAGCAGCTTGGTCGACAGTACTTCTAACTATGGCTACACCTTC. Filled out from reference TRBV5-6 and TRBJ1-2, the complete variable domain reads DAGVTQSPTHLIKTRGQQVTLRCSPKSGHDTVSWYQQALGQGPQFIFQYYEEEERQRGNFPDRFSGHQFPNYSSELNVNALLLGDSALYLCASSLVDSTSNYGYTFGSGTRLTVV.

The chain is built from TRBV3-1 (or the pseudogene TRBV3-2) and TRBJ1-1; 9 positions agree with TRBD1. The CDR3 is made up of 19 amino acids. Germline V CDR1 and CDR2: LGHDT, YNNKEL (reference sequence). Trimming cost V 4 bases and J 1 base; bases outside gene matches: 16. The CDR3 reads CASSPYDFNRGQRNTEAFF. CDR3 sequence (DNA): TGTGCCAGCAGCCCCTACGATTTTAACAGGGGGCAGAGGAACACTGAAGCTTTCTTT.

The J gene is TRBJ1-4, the V gene TRBV30, with 10 bases fitting TRBD1. Germline V gives CDR1 GTSNPN, CDR2 SVGIG (reference sequence). CDR3 length: 15 residues. The J segment lost 5 bases and the V segment lost 5 bases, leaving 8 bases of the junction unmatched. The CDR3 protein is CAWGTGEIKNEKLFF. In DNA form, the CDR3 reads TGTGCCTGGGGGACAGGGGAAATTAAGAATGAAAAACTGTTTTTT.